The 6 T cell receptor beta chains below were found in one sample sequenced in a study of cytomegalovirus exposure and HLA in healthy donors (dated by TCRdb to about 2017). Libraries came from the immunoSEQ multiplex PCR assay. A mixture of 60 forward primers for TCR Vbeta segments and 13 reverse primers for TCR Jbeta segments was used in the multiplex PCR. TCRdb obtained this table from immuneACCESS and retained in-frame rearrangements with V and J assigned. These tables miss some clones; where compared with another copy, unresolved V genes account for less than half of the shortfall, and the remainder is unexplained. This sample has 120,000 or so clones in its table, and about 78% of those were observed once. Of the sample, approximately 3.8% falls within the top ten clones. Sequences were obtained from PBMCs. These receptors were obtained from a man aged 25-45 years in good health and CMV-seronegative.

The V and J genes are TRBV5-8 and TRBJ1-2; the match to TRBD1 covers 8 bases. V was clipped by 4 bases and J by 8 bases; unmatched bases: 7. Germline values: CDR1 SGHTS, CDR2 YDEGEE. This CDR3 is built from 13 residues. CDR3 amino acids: CASSLGQGGGYTF. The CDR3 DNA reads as TGTGCCAGCAGCCTTGGACAGGGCGGAGGCTACACCTTC.

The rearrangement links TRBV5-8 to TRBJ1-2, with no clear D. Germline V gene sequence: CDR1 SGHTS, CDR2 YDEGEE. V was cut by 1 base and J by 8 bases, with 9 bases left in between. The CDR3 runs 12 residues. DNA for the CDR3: TGTGCCAGCAGCTTGTATTCTAGCGGCTACACCTTC. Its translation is CASSLYSSGYTF.

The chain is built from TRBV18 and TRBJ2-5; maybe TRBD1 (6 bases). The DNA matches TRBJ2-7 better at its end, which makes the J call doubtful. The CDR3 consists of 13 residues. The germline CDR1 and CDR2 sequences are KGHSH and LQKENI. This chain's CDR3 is CASLGQRGNEQYF. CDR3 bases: TGTGCCAGCCTAGGACAGAGGGGCAACGAGCAGTACTTC.

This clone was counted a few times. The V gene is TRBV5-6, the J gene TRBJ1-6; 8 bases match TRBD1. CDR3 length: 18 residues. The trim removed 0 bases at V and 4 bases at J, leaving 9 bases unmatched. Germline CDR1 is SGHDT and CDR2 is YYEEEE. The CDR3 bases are TGTGCCAGCAGCTTGGCTTACAGGGGGGCAGGTTATAATTCACCCCTCCACTTT. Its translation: CASSLAYRGAGYNSPLHF.

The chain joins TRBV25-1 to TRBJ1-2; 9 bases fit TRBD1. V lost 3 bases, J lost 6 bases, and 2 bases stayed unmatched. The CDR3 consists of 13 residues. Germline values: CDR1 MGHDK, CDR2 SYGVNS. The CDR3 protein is CASSDTGGDGYTF. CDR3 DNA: TGTGCCAGCAGTGATACAGGGGGCGATGGCTACACCTTC.

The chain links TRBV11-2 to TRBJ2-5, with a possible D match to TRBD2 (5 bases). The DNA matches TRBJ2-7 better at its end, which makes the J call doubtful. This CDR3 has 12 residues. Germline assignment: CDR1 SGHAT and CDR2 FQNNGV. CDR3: CASSLGGPEQYF. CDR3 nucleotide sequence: TGTGCCAGCAGCTTAGGCGGGCCCGAGCAGTACTTC.